This TCR beta chain was captured by sequencing in a study of OX40 agonist ivuxolimab in advanced cancers. Study details: Prior therapy, whether anti-PD-1, anti-PD-L1 or anti-CTLA-4, was allowed, and approximately 37% had some.

The study's findings and limits: Partial responders treated at 0.1-3.0 mg/kg exhibited clonal expansion among the lowest measured. In general, CD8+ T cells held more expanded clones than CD4+ did, on average.

This CDR3 comprises 15 residues. V lost 4 bases to trimming and J lost 5 bases, with 17 bases between them. Germline CDR1 and CDR2: MNHNS and SASEGT. Blood draws occurred at baseline, cycle 4 day 1, and cycle 7 day 1. With respect to this clone: The antigen is undetermined.

Only in-frame clones appear in the TCRdb table, and some are missing; sequencing was by immunoSEQ multiplex PCR. The sample contains roughly 51,000 clones, 70% to 90% of which appear only once. The material was CD4+ or CD8+ T cells sorted from blood, obtained in a trial of the OX40 agonist ivuxolimab. The chain recombines TRBV6-1 with TRBJ1-1; D is unresolved. The clonotype originates from an adult with an advanced solid tumor such as melanoma, head and neck, liver or kidney cancer. The CDR3 DNA reads as TGTGCCAGCAGTGCCCCAATAGGGTACGAGACTGAAGCTTTCTTT. Encoded protein: CASSAPIGYETEAFF.